This TCR beta chain was recorded in a study of post-analysis software for immune sequencing data. Study at large: The cohort encompassed relapsing-remitting, secondary progressive and progressive-relapsing multiple sclerosis disease courses.

Carried by the TCR beta cDNA libraries were unique molecular identifiers. With roughly 0.95 to 11 million T cells as the source, roughly 0.5 million cDNA molecules resulted. TCRdb passed the PCR reads through MiXCR, listing each CDR3 protein once. Found here are roughly 200,000 distinct CDR3 sequences, 29% of them singletons; the top ten hold about 3.7%. Regarding this clonotype: The antigen is unknown. The junction departs from the called germline gene at one end, perhaps through a read error.

Study-wide results and caveats: Significantly decreased normalized Chao1 diversity was recorded for multiple sclerosis patients relative to controls. Samples prepared in the same batch strongly co-clustered by F measure.

The sequence came from a girl younger than 18 with multiple sclerosis. Sequences were obtained from blood.

The CDR3 loop is CASSPGTANTEAFF. The CDR3 DNA is TGCGCCAGCAGCCCAGGGACAGCCAACACTGAGGCTTTCTTT. The chain recombines TRBV5-1 with TRBJ1-1; TRBD1 aligns across 7 bases. The CDR3 length is 14 residues. CDR1 and CDR2 (germline): SGHRS, YFSETQ.